Below are 2 T cell receptor beta chains sequenced from a single sample in a study of PD-1 blockade in classical Hodgkin lymphoma. In every patient, relapse followed autologous stem cell transplantation, while exposure to brentuximab vedotin differed. Generated by immunoSEQ multiplex PCR, the TCRdb table keeps only in-frame clones and is missing some. Among roughly 45,000 clones listed, around 76% were seen once. The source was peripheral blood mononuclear cells (PBMCs), collected before the second cycle of nivolumab. These receptors all come from a human donor with classical Hodgkin lymphoma.

This rearrangement joins TRBV11-2 to TRBJ1-1; no reliable D call. Per germline, CDR1 SGHAT and CDR2 FQNNGV. V lost 4 bases, J lost 7 bases, and 10 bases lay in between. The CDR3 contains 12 residues. CDR3 in DNA: TGTGCCAGCAGCTACACAGAGTTTGAAGCTTTCTTT. The encoded protein is CASSYTEFEAFF.

The rearrangement joins TRBV7-8 to TRBJ2-1; D is unresolved. Germline V CDR1 and CDR2: SGHVS, FQNEAQ. V was cut by 5 bases and J by 5 bases, with 4 bases left in between. The length of the CDR3 is 11 residues. CDR3: CASSPHNEQFF. CDR3 DNA sequence: TGTGCCAGCAGCCCACACAATGAGCAGTTCTTC. Full variable domain (remainder filled in from reference TRBV7-8 and TRBJ2-1): GAGVSQSPRYKVAKRGQDVALRCDPISGHVSLFWYQQALGQGPEFLTYFQNEAQLDKSGLPSDRFFAERPEGSVSTLKIQRTQQEDSAVYLCASSPHNEQFFGPGTRLTVL.